Shown below are 15 T cell receptor beta chains from a single sample sequenced in a study of glioma-infiltrating T cells after dendritic cell vaccination. This sample's time point: after dendritic cell vaccination, including at tumor progression/relapse. Sequencing was performed with immunoSEQ multiplex PCR; in TCRdb, only in-frame clones are kept and a portion is missing. Among roughly 87,000 clones listed, about four fifths were seen once. The sample here was blood, taken after dendritic cell vaccination. The receptor set was obtained from a human donor with glioblastoma.

The gene calls are TRBV6-5 and TRBJ1-5, with TRBD1 identical over 7 bases. V gave up 5 bases and J gave up 6 bases; unmatched junction bases: 7. Germline V gene sequence: CDR1 MNHEY, CDR2 SVGAGI. The CDR3 is 14 residues long. The CDR3 spells CASSPTGIAQPQHF. The CDR3 DNA follows: TGTGCCAGCAGTCCGACAGGGATCGCTCAGCCCCAGCATTTT.

V gene TRBV7-2 combines with J gene TRBJ2-3, with TRBD2 identical over 7 bases. The junction had 5 bases not matched to a gene; V was cut back by 2 bases and J by 6 bases. CDR1 is SGHTA, CDR2 FQGNSA, per germline. The CDR3 totals 14 residues. The CDR3 loop reads CASSLSGDADTQYF. The CDR3, as DNA: TGTGCCAGCAGCTTAAGCGGGGATGCCGATACGCAGTATTTT. Supplemented by reference TRBV7-2 and TRBJ2-3, the full variable domain reads GAGVSQSPSNKVTEKGKDVELRCDPISGHTALYWYRQSLGQGLEFLIYFQGNSAPDKSGLPSDRFSAERTGGSVSTLTIQRTQQEDSAVYLCASSLSGDADTQYFGPGTRLTVL.

V gene TRBV11-3 combines with J gene TRBJ2-3; a possible D gene is TRBD1 (5 bases). Germline V gene sequence: CDR1 SGHNT, CDR2 YENEEA. This CDR3 is 14 amino acids long. V shed 0 bases and J shed 3 bases, with 7 bases lying between them. The CDR3 region is CASSLDRTTDTQYF. DNA for the CDR3: TGTGCCAGCAGCTTAGACAGGACAACAGATACGCAGTATTTT.

The chain is built from TRBV11-3 and TRBJ2-1; no firm D call. CDR3 length equals 14 residues. With 5 bases removed from V and 4 bases from J, the gap between germline ends came to 12 bases. CDR1 and CDR2 (germline): SGHNT, YENEEA. The CDR3 nucleotides are TGTGCCAGCAGCCCGGCCGGGTTTTACAATGAGCAGTTCTTC. This sequence encodes CASSPAGFYNEQFF.

The chain links TRBV5-4 to TRBJ2-7; 11 bases are shared with TRBD2. The CDR3 has 15 residues. V shed 2 bases and J 4 bases; nucleotides not matched to a gene: 5. Germline CDR1 is SGHNT and CDR2 is YYREEE (reference sequence). This CDR3 is CASSFLTSGGYEQYF. The CDR3 DNA sequence: TGTGCCAGCAGCTTCTTAACTAGCGGGGGATACGAGCAGTACTTC.

The chain links TRBV6-6 to TRBJ1-1, with D uncertain. V was clipped by 2 bases and J by 3 bases, with 13 bases between them. Germline CDR1 and CDR2: MNHNY and SVGAGI (reference sequence). CDR3 size: 15 residues. CDR3 in DNA: TGTGCCAGCAGTTACGGTAATTCGAGGGACACTGAAGCTTTCTTT. Amino acids: CASSYGNSRDTEAFF.

The chain couples TRBV5-4 to TRBJ2-7, with TRBD2 as a possible D gene (6 bases). CDR1 is SGHNT, CDR2 YYREEE, per germline (reference sequence). The CDR3 spans 15 residues. V was shortened by 0 bases and J by 0 bases, with 10 bases between the two germline ends. The CDR3 region is CASSLGGDLSYEQYF. For the CDR3, the DNA is TGTGCCAGCAGCTTGGGGGGGGACCTCTCCTACGAGCAGTACTTC.

This clone has just one count. The chain links TRBV9 to TRBJ1-1; a weak D match, TRBD1 (6 bases). Deletions cut 3 bases from V and 0 bases from J, with 9 bases between. CDR1 is SGDLS, CDR2 YYNGEE, per germline. This CDR3 comprises 14 residues. The CDR3 nucleotides read TGTGCCAGCAGCGCGAGGGGGTTGAACACTGAAGCTTTCTTT. Its protein is CASSARGLNTEAFF.

V usage is TRBV5-6 and J usage is TRBJ1-4; D perhaps matches TRBD1 (5 bases). V lost 4 bases and J 4 bases, leaving 11 bases between the germline ends. This CDR3 is 14 amino acids long. Germline-derived CDR1 and CDR2 are SGHDT and YYEEEE. The CDR3 nucleotides are TGTGCCAGCAGCCCGAAGGGGATTAATGAAAAACTGTTTTTT. It translates to CASSPKGINEKLFF.

The chain has TRBV5-8 and TRBJ2-1, with 7 bases identical to TRBD1. The length of the CDR3 is 17 residues. Germline values: CDR1 SGHTS, CDR2 YDEGEE. V lost 0 bases to trimming and J lost 3 bases; unmatched junction nucleotides: 9. In nucleotides, the CDR3 is TGTGCCAGCAGCTTGGGGGACCGGGACAGATACTACAATGAGCAGTTCTTC. Residues: CASSLGDRDRYYNEQFF.

This sequence joins TRBV6-1 and TRBJ2-2; D not resolved. V was clipped by 4 bases and J by 7 bases, with 13 bases between them. Germline lookup yields CDR1 MNHNS and CDR2 SASEGT. The CDR3 loop spans 14 amino acids. The CDR3 is CASSGRGNDGELFF. DNA for the CDR3: TGTGCCAGCAGTGGAAGAGGCAACGACGGGGAGCTGTTTTTT.

The V call is TRBV13, the J call TRBJ2-3, with TRBD2 matching 7 bases. Germline V CDR1 and CDR2: PRHDT, FYEKMQ (reference sequence). The CDR3 totals 19 residues. After removal of 1 base from V and 4 bases from J, the junction contained 17 bases not matched to a gene. CDR3 in amino acids: CASSLVLAASGDLADTQYF. CDR3 coding DNA: TGTGCCAGCAGCTTAGTGCTCGCGGCTAGCGGAGACCTGGCAGATACGCAGTATTTT.

This clone is judged hyperexpanded. This chain's CDR3 is CASSPWDRLRGNTIYF. The DNA for the CDR3 is TGTGCCAGCAGCCCCTGGGACAGGCTACGTGGAAACACCATATATTTT. The chain links TRBV7-9 to TRBJ1-3; TRBD1 agrees at 8 bases. This CDR3 comprises 16 residues. Germline CDR1 is SEHNR and CDR2 is FQNEAQ (reference sequence). V gave up 5 bases and J gave up 3 bases; unmatched junction bases: 9.

The J gene is TRBJ1-2, the V gene TRBV25-1; 9 bases align to TRBD1. V was pared by 6 bases and J by 4 bases, with 6 bases of the junction left unmatched. The germline V gene has CDR1 MGHDK and CDR2 SYGVNS. This CDR3 is built from 14 residues. CDR3: CASRETGGFYGYTF. The CDR3 nucleotides are TGTGCCAGCAGAGAGACAGGGGGGTTCTATGGCTACACCTTC.

The chain has TRBV2 and TRBJ1-6; D not resolved. V dropped 10 bases and J dropped 6 bases, with 13 bases sitting between them. This CDR3 contains 13 residues. Germline V lookup: CDR1 SNHLY, CDR2 FYNNEI. The CDR3 protein is CATTRIANSPLHF. The CDR3 DNA reads as TGTGCCACCACTCGAATCGCTAATTCACCCCTCCACTTT.